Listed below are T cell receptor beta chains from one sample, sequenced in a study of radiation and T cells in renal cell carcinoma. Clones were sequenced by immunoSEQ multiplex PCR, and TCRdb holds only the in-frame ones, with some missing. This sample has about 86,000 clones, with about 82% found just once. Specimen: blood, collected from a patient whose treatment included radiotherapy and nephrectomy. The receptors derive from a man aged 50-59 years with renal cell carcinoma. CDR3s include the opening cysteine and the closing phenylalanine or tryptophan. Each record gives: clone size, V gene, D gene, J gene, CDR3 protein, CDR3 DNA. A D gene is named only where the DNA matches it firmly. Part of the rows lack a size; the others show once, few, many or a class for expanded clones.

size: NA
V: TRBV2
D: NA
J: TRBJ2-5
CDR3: CASSRPEGLAETQYF
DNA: TGTGCCAGCAGCCGACCAGAGGGGCTAGCGGAGACCCAGTACTTC

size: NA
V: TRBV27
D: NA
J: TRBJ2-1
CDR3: CASSLWGESYNEQFF
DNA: TGTGCCAGCAGTTTATGGGGGGAGAGCTACAATGAGCAGTTCTTC

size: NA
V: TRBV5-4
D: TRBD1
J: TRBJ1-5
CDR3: CASSPGDREVNSNQPQHF
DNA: TGTGCCAGCAGCCCAGGGGACAGGGAAGTTAATAGCAATCAGCCCCAGCATTTT

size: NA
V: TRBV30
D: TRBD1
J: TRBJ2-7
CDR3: CASKGQDHSYEQYF
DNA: TGTGCCTCCAAAGGACAGGACCACTCCTACGAGCAGTACTTC

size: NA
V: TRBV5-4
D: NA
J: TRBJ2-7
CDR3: CASSLVMGADYEQYF
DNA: TGTGCCAGCAGCTTGGTAATGGGGGCCGACTACGAGCAGTACTTC

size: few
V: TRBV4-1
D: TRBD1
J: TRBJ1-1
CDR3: CASSPGQGAMNTEAFF
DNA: TGCGCCAGCAGCCCCGGACAGGGGGCTATGAACACTGAAGCTTTCTTT

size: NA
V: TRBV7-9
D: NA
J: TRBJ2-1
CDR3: CASSFSGRAERAYNEQFF
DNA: TGTGCCAGCAGCTTTTCGGGACGTGCCGAGCGGGCGTACAATGAGCAGTTCTTC

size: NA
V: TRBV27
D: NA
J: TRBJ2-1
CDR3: CASNLSGEQFF
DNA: TGTGCCAGCAACTTGAGCGGGGAGCAGTTCTTC

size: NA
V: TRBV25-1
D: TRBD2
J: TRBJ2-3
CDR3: CASSETGGPGDTQYF
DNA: TGTGCCAGCAGTGAAACGGGAGGGCCAGGGGATACGCAGTATTTT

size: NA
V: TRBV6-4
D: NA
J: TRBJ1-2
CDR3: CASSDTDYGYTF
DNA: TGTGCCAGCAGTGATACTGACTATGGCTACACCTTC

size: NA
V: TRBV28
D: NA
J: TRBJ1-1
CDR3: CASSFTRGSAEAFF
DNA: TGTGCCAGCAGTTTCACCAGGGGATCAGCTGAAGCTTTCTTT

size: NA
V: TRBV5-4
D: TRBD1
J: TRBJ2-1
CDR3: CASSSMTGGFSNEQFF
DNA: TGTGCCAGCAGCTCAATGACAGGGGGTTTTTCCAATGAGCAGTTCTTC

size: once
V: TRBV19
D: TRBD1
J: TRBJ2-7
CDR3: CAGQGPYEQYF
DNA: TGTGCCGGACAGGGACCCTACGAGCAGTACTTC

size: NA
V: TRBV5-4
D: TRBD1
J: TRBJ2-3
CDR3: CASSLAKRTGGTDTQYF
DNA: TGTGCCAGCAGCTTGGCAAAGCGGACAGGGGGAACAGATACGCAGTATTTT

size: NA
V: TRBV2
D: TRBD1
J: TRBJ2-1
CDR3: CASTGQGRDNEQFF
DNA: TGTGCCAGCACGGGACAGGGGCGGGACAATGAGCAGTTCTTC

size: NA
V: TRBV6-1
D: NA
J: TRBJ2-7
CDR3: CASSEGPWEQYF
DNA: TGTGCCAGCAGTGAAGGTCCGTGGGAGCAGTACTTC

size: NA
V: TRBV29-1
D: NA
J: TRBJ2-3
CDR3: CSVGTDTQYF
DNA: TGCAGCGTTGGAACAGATACGCAGTATTTT